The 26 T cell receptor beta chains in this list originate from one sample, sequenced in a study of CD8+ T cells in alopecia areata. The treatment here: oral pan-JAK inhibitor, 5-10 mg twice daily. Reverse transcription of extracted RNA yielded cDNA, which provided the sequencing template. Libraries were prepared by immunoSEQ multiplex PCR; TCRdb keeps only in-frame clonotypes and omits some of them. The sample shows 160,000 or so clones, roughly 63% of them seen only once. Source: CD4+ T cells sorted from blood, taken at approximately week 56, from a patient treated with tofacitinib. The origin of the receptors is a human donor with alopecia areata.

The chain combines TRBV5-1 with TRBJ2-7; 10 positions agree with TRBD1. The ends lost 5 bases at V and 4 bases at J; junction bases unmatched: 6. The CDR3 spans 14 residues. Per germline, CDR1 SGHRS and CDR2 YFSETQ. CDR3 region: CASRGQGELYEQYF. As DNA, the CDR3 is TGCGCCAGCAGAGGACAGGGGGAGTTATACGAGCAGTACTTC.

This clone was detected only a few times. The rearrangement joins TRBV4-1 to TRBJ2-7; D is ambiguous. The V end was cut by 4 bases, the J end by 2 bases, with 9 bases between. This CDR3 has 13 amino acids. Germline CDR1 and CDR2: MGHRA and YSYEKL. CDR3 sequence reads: CASSPQEPYEQYF. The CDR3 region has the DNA TGCGCCAGCAGCCCCCAGGAACCCTACGAGCAGTACTTC.

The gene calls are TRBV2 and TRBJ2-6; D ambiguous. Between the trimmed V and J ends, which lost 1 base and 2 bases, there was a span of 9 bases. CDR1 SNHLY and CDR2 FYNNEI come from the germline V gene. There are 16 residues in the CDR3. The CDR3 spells CASSEGSGTGANVLTF. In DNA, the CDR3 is TGTGCCAGCAGTGAAGGATCAGGAACTGGGGCCAACGTCCTGACTTTC. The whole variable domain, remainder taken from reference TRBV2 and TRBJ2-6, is EPEVTQTPSHQVTQMGQEVILRCVPISNHLYFYWYRQILGQKVEFLVSFYNNEISEKSEIFDDQFSVERPDGSNFTLKIRSTKLEDSAMYFCASSEGSGTGANVLTFGAGSRLTVL.

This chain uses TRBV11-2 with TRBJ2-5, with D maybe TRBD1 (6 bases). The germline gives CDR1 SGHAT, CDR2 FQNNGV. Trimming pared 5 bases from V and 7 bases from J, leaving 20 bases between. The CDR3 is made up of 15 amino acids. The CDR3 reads CASSNQQGRGGTQYF. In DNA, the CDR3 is TGTGCCAGCAGCAACCAACAGGGCCGGGGCGGGACCCAGTACTTC.

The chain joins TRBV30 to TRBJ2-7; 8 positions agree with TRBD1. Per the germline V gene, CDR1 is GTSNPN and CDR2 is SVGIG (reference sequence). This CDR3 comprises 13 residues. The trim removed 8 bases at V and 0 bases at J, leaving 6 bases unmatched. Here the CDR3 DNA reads TGTGCCAGAACAACAGGGGGCTCCTACGAGCAGTACTTC. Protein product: CARTTGGSYEQYF.

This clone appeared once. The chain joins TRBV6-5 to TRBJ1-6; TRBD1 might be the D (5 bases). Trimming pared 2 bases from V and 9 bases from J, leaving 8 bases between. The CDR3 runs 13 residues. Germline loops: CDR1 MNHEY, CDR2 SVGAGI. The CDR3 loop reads CASSYVGLSPLHF. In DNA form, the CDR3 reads TGTGCCAGCAGTTACGTGGGGCTTTCACCCCTCCACTTT.

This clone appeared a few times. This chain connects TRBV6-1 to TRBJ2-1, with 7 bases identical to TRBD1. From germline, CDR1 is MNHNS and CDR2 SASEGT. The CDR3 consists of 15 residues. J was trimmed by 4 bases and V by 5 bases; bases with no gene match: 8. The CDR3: CASSRQTGNYNEQFF. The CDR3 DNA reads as TGTGCCAGCAGTCGACAGACAGGGAATTACAATGAGCAGTTCTTC.

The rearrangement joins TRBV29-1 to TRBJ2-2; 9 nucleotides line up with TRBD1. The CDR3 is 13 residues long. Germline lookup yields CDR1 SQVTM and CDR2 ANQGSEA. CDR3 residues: CSGQGSITGELFF. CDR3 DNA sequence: TGCAGTGGACAGGGGTCAATCACCGGGGAGCTGTTTTTT.

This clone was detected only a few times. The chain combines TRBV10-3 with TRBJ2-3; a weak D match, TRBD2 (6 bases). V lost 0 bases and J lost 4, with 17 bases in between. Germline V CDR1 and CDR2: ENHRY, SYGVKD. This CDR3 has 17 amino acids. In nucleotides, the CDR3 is TGTGCCATCAGTGAGTCCCCAACCCTCCGGGGGTCAGATACGCAGTATTTT. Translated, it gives CAISESPTLRGSDTQYF.

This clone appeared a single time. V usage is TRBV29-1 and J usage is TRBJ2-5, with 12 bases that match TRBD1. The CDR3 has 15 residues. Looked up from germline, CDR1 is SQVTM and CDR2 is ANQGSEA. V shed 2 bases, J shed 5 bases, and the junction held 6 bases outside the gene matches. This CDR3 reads CSVERGTGGLETQYF. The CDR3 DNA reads TGCAGCGTTGAACGGGGGACAGGGGGCTTGGAGACCCAGTACTTC.

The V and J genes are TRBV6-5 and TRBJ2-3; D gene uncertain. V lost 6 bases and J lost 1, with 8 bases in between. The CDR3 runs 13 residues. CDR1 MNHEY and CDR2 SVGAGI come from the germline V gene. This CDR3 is CASRVPGTDTQYF. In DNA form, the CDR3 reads TGTGCCAGCAGGGTCCCCGGCACAGATACGCAGTATTTT.

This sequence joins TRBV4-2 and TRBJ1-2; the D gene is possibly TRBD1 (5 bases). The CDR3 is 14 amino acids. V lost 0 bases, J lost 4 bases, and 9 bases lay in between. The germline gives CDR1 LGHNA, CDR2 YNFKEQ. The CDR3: CASSQDQGSYGYTF. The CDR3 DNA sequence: TGTGCCAGCAGCCAAGATCAGGGTTCCTATGGCTACACCTTC.

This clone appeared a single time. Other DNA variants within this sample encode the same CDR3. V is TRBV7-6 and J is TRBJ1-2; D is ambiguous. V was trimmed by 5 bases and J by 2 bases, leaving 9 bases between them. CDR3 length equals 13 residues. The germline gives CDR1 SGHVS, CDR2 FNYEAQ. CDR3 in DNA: TGTGCCAGCAGCCCGACGGGGAACTATGGCTACACCTTC. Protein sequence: CASSPTGNYGYTF.

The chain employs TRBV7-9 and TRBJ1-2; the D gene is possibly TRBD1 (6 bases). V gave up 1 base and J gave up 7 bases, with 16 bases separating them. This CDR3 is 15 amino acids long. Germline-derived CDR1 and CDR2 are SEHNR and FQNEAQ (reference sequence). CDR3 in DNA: TGTGCCAGCAGCTTAGACAGGGCCAGGGTAACTGGCTACACCTTC. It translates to CASSLDRARVTGYTF.

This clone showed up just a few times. CDR3 nucleotide sequence: TGCAGCGTTCCTTCCGGGGGATTGGCGAATGAGCAGTTCTTC. This translates into CSVPSGGLANEQFF. This chain joins TRBV29-1 and TRBJ2-1, with a tentative D call TRBD2 (6 bases). This CDR3 is 14 amino acids long. Germline CDR1 SQVTM, CDR2 ANQGSEA. V was pared by 5 bases and J by 7 bases, with 18 bases between.

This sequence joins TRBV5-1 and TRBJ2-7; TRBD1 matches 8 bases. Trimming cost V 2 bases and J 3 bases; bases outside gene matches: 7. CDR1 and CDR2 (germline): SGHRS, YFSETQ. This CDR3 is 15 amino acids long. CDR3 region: CASSFTGQGGYEQYF. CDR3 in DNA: TGCGCCAGCAGCTTTACCGGACAGGGAGGCTACGAGCAGTACTTC.

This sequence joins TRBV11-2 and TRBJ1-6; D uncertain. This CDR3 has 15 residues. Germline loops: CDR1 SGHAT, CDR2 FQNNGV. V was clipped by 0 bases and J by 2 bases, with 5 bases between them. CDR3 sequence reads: CASSLEQTYNSPLHF. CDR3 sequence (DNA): TGTGCCAGCAGCTTAGAACAGACCTATAATTCACCCCTCCACTTT.

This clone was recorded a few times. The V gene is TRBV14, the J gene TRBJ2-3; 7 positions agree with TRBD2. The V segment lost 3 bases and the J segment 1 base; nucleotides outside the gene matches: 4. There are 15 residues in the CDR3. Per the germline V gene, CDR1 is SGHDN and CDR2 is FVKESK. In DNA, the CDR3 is TGTGCCAGCAGCCAGCAAGCGGGGCGCACAGATACGCAGTATTTT. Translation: CASSQQAGRTDTQYF.

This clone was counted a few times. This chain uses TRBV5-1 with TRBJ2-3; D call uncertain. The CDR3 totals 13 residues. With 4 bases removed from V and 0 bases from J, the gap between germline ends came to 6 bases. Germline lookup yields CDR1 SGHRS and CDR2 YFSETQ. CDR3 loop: CASSEDSTDTQYF. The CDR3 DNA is TGCGCCAGCAGCGAGGACAGCACAGATACGCAGTATTTT.

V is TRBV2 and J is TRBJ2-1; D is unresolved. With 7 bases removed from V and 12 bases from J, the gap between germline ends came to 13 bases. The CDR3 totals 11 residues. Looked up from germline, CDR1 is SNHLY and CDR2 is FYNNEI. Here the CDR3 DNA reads TGTGCCAGCATGTTGGTGGTCGGGCAGTTCTTC. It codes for CASMLVVGQFF. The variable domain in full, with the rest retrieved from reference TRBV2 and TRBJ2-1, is EPEVTQTPSHQVTQMGQEVILRCVPISNHLYFYWYRQILGQKVEFLVSFYNNEISEKSEIFDDQFSVERPDGSNFTLKIRSTKLEDSAMYFCASMLVVGQFFGPGTRLTVL.

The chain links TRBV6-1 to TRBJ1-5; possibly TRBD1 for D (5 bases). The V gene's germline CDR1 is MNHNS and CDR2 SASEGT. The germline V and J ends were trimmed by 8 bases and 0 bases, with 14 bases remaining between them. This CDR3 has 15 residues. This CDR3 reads CASVPNRNSNQPQHF. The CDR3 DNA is TGTGCCAGCGTGCCAAACAGGAATAGCAATCAGCCCCAGCATTTT.

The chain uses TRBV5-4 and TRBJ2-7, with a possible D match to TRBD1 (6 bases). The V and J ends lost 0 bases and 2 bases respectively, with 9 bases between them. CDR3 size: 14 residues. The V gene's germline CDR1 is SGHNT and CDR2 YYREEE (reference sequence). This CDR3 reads CASSLGQETYEQYF. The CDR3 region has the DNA TGTGCCAGCAGCTTGGGACAGGAGACCTACGAGCAGTACTTC.

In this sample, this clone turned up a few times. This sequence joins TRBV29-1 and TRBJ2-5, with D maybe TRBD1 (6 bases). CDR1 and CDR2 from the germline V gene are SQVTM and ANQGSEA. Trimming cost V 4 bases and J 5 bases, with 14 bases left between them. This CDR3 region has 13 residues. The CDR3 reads CSVGVQGMETQYF. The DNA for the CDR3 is TGCAGCGTTGGAGTACAGGGCATGGAGACCCAGTACTTC.

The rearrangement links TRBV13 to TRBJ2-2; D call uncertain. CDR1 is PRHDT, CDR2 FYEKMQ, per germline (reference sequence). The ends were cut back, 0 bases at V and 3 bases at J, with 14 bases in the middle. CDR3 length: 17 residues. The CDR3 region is CASSLGPTRLDTGELFF. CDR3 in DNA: TGTGCCAGCAGCTTAGGGCCCACCCGCTTAGACACCGGGGAGCTGTTTTTT.

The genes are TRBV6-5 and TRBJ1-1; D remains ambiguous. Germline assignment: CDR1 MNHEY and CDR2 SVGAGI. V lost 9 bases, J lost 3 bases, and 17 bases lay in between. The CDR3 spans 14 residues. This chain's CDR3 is CASLSEGWDTEAFF. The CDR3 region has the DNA TGTGCCAGTCTCTCCGAGGGATGGGACACTGAAGCTTTCTTT.

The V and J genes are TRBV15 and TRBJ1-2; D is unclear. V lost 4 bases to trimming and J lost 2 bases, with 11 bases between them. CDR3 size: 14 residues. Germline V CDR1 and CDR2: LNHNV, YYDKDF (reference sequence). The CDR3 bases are TGTGCCACCAGCACGGAGATTTCAAACTATGGCTACACCTTC. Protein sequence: CATSTEISNYGYTF.